This T cell receptor (beta chain) emerged from a study of T cells in localized non-small cell lung cancer. Findings of the study overall: Measurement of T cell clonality placed uninvolved adjacent lung highest, above the level in tumor.

Concerning this clone: Its matching antigen is unknown.

TCRdb keeps only in-frame clones here, not all; method: immunoSEQ multiplex PCR. Of 75,000 to 95,000 clones in the sample, 87% were seen once. This clonotype was sampled from a man aged 40-75 years with stage I squamous cell lung carcinoma. The sample here was peripheral blood, taken before any cancer treatment.

CDR3 coding DNA: TGTGCCAGCAGTTACGGAACCTCATCCTACGAGCAGTACTTC. It translates to CASSYGTSSYEQYF. The chain recombines TRBV6-5 with TRBJ2-7, with D hard to call. Germline CDR1 reads MNHEY; CDR2 reads SVGAGI. The CDR3 has 14 residues. Trimming cost V 2 bases and J 1 base, with 9 bases left between them.